The rows below give T cell receptor beta chains drawn from one sample of a study of OX40 agonist ivuxolimab in advanced cancers. The protocol was immunoSEQ multiplex PCR, while the TCRdb copy is restricted to in-frame clones and leaves out a portion. The repertoire holds tens of thousands of clones, with approximately 90% as singletons. This specimen was CD4+ or CD8+ T cells sorted from blood, taken in a trial of the OX40 agonist ivuxolimab. The receptors shown here come from an adult with an advanced solid tumor such as melanoma, head and neck, liver or kidney cancer. Both conserved end residues are part of each CDR3. The order of the fields is clone size, V gene, D gene, J gene, CDR3 protein, CDR3 DNA. A D gene is named only where the DNA matches it firmly. For some rows the clone size is stated as once, few or many, or as a class when expanded; others skip it.

.	TRBV6-6	.	TRBJ2-5	CASSYNSADQETQYF	TGTGCCAGCAGTTATAACTCGGCGGACCAAGAGACCCAGTACTTC
.	TRBV28	.	TRBJ1-6	CASRRQDSPLHF	TGTGCCAGCCGCCGCCAGGATTCACCCCTCCACTTT
few	TRBV7-3	TRBD1	TRBJ1-2	CASSLGQGARYTF	TGTGCCAGCAGCCTGGGACAGGGGGCTCGCTACACCTTC
once	TRBV5-1	.	TRBJ1-6	CASSLEDNNSPLHF	TGCGCCAGCAGCTTGGAGGATAATAATTCACCCCTCCACTTT
.	TRBV27	TRBD2	TRBJ2-1	CASSSGLAGVDEQFF	TGTGCCAGCAGTTCAGGACTAGCGGGAGTTGATGAGCAGTTCTTC
.	TRBV7-9	.	TRBJ1-1	CASSLGRLNTEAFF	TGTGCCAGCAGCTTGGGACGGCTGAACACTGAAGCTTTCTTT
.	TRBV18	.	TRBJ1-1	CASSPQGNTEAFF	TGTGCCAGCTCGCCCCAGGGGAACACTGAAGCTTTCTTT
once	TRBV18	TRBD1	TRBJ2-1	CASSPPQGASGNEQFF	TGTGCCAGCTCACCACCACAGGGGGCTTCAGGAAATGAGCAGTTCTTC
once	TRBV5-1	.	TRBJ1-1	CASSLGGGMNTEAFF	TGCGCCAGCAGCTTGGGTGGCGGTATGAACACTGAAGCTTTCTTT
.	TRBV7-3	.	TRBJ2-2	CASSLRDTGELFF	TGTGCCAGCAGCCTCAGGGACACCGGGGAGCTGTTTTTT
once	TRBV7-2	.	TRBJ1-5	CASSLDTNQPQHF	TGTGCCAGCAGTCTGGACACCAATCAGCCCCAGCATTTT
once	TRBV6-5	.	TRBJ2-7	CASTRGYEQYF	TGTGCCAGCACGCGAGGGTACGAGCAGTACTTC
few	TRBV5-1	.	TRBJ1-1	CASSLRDWAEAFF	TGCGCCAGCAGCTTAAGAGATTGGGCTGAAGCTTTCTTT
.	TRBV28	.	TRBJ1-5	CASSSGPWAFENF	TGTGCCAGCAGTTCCGGCCCGTGGGCGTTTGAGAATTTT
.	TRBV5-1	TRBD1	TRBJ1-2	CASSPGTGGNGYGYTF	TGCGCCAGCAGCCCCGGGACAGGGGGGAATGGATATGGCTACACCTTC